What follows are 21 T cell receptor beta chains derived from one specimen sequenced in a study of T cell responses to AZD1222 COVID-19 vaccine. The method was immunoSEQ multiplex PCR; TCRdb's version includes in-frame clones alone and lacks a portion of them. The sample yields approximately 74,000 clones, about 84% seen once. Sequenced here: peripheral blood, sampled on day 0 of AZD1222 vaccination. These receptors came from an adult in good health.

The chain is built from TRBV3-1 (or the pseudogene TRBV3-2) and TRBJ1-5, with D possibly being TRBD1 (5 bases). From germline, CDR1 is LGHDT and CDR2 YNNKEL (reference sequence). V was trimmed by 3 bases and J by 7 bases, leaving 13 bases between them. The CDR3 loop spans 14 amino acids. The CDR3 loop is CASSQGGSGQPQHF. CDR3 DNA sequence: TGTGCCAGCAGCCAGGGGGGGTCGGGGCAGCCCCAGCATTTT.

This clone was observed a few times. The chain couples TRBV7-2 to TRBJ2-7; 9 bases are shared with TRBD1. From germline, CDR1 is SGHTA and CDR2 FQGNSA. V was pared by 5 bases and J by 0 bases, with 8 bases of the junction left unmatched. The CDR3 runs 16 residues. The CDR3 loop reads CASSDTGGGPSYEQYF. The CDR3 DNA follows: TGTGCCAGCAGCGACACAGGGGGCGGCCCCTCCTACGAGCAGTACTTC. Together with reference TRBV7-2 and TRBJ2-7, the CDR3 gives the full variable domain: GAGVSQSPSNKVTEKGKDVELRCDPISGHTALYWYRQSLGQGLEFLIYFQGNSAPDKSGLPSDRFSAERTGGSVSTLTIQRTQQEDSAVYLCASSDTGGGPSYEQYFGPGTRLTVT.

The V call is TRBV10-3, the J call TRBJ2-1; 9 positions match TRBD2. The CDR3 covers 17 residues. Germline V gene sequence: CDR1 ENHRY, CDR2 SYGVKD. V lost 4 bases, J lost 4 bases, and 11 bases stayed unmatched. The CDR3: CAISGSDRSGSYNEQFF. The CDR3 nucleotides are TGTGCCATCAGTGGGTCCGACCGTAGCGGGAGTTACAATGAGCAGTTCTTC.

The chain's CDR3 is CAISEPIERGGTGELFF. Written as DNA, the CDR3 is TGTGCCATCAGTGAGCCGATCGAGCGGGGGGGCACCGGGGAGCTGTTTTTT. This chain joins TRBV10-3 and TRBJ2-2, with 10 bases matching TRBD2. CDR1 is ENHRY, CDR2 SYGVKD, per germline. The CDR3 length is 17 residues. With V trimmed by 2 bases and J by 4 bases, 7 bases remained unmatched.

On this clone: Within the sample, other DNA sequences also encode this same CDR3. The rearrangement joins TRBV18 to TRBJ1-2, with 9 nucleotides matching TRBD1. This CDR3 comprises 13 residues. Per the germline V gene, CDR1 is KGHSH and CDR2 is LQKENI. V shed 3 bases and J 8 bases; nucleotides not matched to a gene: 4. Written as DNA, the CDR3 is TGTGCCAGCTCACCTGGGACAGGGTACGGCTACACCTTC. Residues: CASSPGTGYGYTF.

This clone was observed a handful of times. This chain connects TRBV6-5 to TRBJ1-1; 8 positions agree with TRBD1. The germline gives CDR1 MNHEY, CDR2 SVGAGI. After removal of 6 bases from V and 4 bases from J, the junction contained 7 bases not matched to a gene. CDR3 size: 14 residues. The CDR3 DNA reads TGTGCCAGCAGGCGGACAGGGTCTGGCACTGAAGCTTTCTTT. This codes for CASRRTGSGTEAFF.

Here the CDR3 reads CASSLEGGLSTEAFF. The CDR3 nucleotides are TGCGCCAGCAGCTTGGAGGGGGGCTTGAGCACTGAAGCTTTCTTT. The rearrangement links TRBV5-1 to TRBJ1-1; weak D call: TRBD1 (6 bases). The germline V gene encodes CDR1 SGHRS and CDR2 YFSETQ. Trimming stripped 0 bases from V and 4 bases from J, with 13 bases between. The CDR3 has 15 residues.

The chain recombines TRBV10-3 with TRBJ1-1; 7 bases line up with TRBD1. Germline V lookup: CDR1 ENHRY, CDR2 SYGVKD. J gave up 5 bases and V 6 bases, and 12 bases lay outside the gene matches. The CDR3 consists of 15 residues. The CDR3 nucleotides are TGTGCCATCAGCAGCTCCGGACAGGTAAATACTGAAGCTTTCTTT. The encoded protein is CAISSSGQVNTEAFF.

This clone was seen just once. V usage is TRBV5-6 and J usage is TRBJ1-6, with unresolved D. The CDR3 is 14 residues long. Per the germline V gene, CDR1 is SGHDT and CDR2 is YYEEEE. V shed 1 base and J shed 0 bases, with 2 bases lying between them. CDR3 region: CASSLSSYNSPLHF. The CDR3 bases are TGTGCCAGCAGCTTGAGCTCCTATAATTCACCCCTCCACTTT.

This chain joins TRBV7-2 and TRBJ2-2; D may be TRBD1 (5 bases). Trimming stripped 1 base from V and 6 bases from J, with 24 bases between. Germline CDR1 SGHTA, CDR2 FQGNSA. This CDR3 region has 19 residues. The CDR3 bases are TGTGCCAGCAGCTTAGGACCTCCTCGGCAGGGTAGTTTCGCCGGGGAGCTGTTTTTT. It encodes CASSLGPPRQGSFAGELFF.

The CDR3 coding sequence is TGCGCCAGCAGCTTGGACGACAGGAGAAACTATGGCTACACCTTC. Residues: CASSLDDRRNYGYTF. The chain couples TRBV5-1 to TRBJ1-2; D may be TRBD1 (6 bases). Germline lookup yields CDR1 SGHRS and CDR2 YFSETQ. The CDR3 is 15 amino acids. V dropped 0 bases and J dropped 2 bases, with 11 bases sitting between them. Based on the CDR3 plus reference TRBV5-1 and TRBJ1-2, the full variable domain is KAGVTQTPRYLIKTRGQQVTLSCSPISGHRSVSWYQQTPGQGLQFLFEYFSETQRNKGNFPGRFSGRQFSNSRSEMNVSTLELGDSALYLCASSLDDRRNYGYTFGSGTRLTVV.

The genes are TRBV6-1 and TRBJ1-6; D remains unclear. Per the germline V gene, CDR1 is MNHNS and CDR2 is SASEGT. The CDR3 runs 16 residues. Between the trimmed V and J ends, which lost 3 bases and 8 bases, there was a span of 17 bases. The CDR3 sequence: CASSEVGFSADSPLHF. The CDR3, as DNA: TGTGCCAGCAGTGAGGTTGGCTTCTCTGCAGATTCACCCCTCCACTTT.

CDR3 nucleotides: TGTGCCAGCAGCAACCGGATCAGGGACCCGACCTACGAGCAGTACTTC. Translated: CASSNRIRDPTYEQYF. V usage is TRBV6-4 and J usage is TRBJ2-7; TRBD1 or TRBD2 may be the D gene (5 bases each). There are 16 residues in the CDR3. CDR1 and CDR2 from the germline V gene are MRHNA and SNTAGT. Trimming removed 6 bases at V and 2 bases at J, with 20 bases between.

The chain combines TRBV6-5 with TRBJ1-2; D gene ambiguous. Trimming removed 2 bases from V and 6 bases from J, with 4 bases in between. The CDR3 is made up of 11 amino acids. Germline lookup yields CDR1 MNHEY and CDR2 SVGAGI. In DNA form, the CDR3 reads TGTGCCAGCAGTTACCAGGATGGCTACACCTTC. This gives the protein CASSYQDGYTF.

This chain's CDR3 is CASSYPGTSGRRAQYF. CDR3 in DNA: TGTGCCAGCAGTTACCCTGGGACTAGCGGGAGGAGAGCGCAGTATTTT. J is TRBJ2-3 and V is TRBV6-5; 15 bases align to TRBD2. The V gene's germline CDR1 is MNHEY and CDR2 SVGAGI. The CDR3 is 16 residues long. Losses at the gene ends were 2 bases for V and 10 bases for J; bases not matched to a gene: 7.

This clone occurred once. The chain employs TRBV7-2 and TRBJ2-1, with 7 bases matching TRBD2. Unmatched junction bases numbered 6, after V lost 1 base and J lost 6 bases. CDR3 size: 15 residues. Germline CDR1 SGHTA, CDR2 FQGNSA. The CDR3 region has the DNA TGTGCCAGCAGCTTAGGAGCGGGAACAGGCAATGAGCAGTTCTTC. As protein: CASSLGAGTGNEQFF.

This clone is categorized as medium-sized (0.01 to 0.1%). V and J are TRBV19 and TRBJ1-1; D remains ambiguous. V gave up 6 bases and J gave up 1 base, with 9 bases separating them. Germline loops: CDR1 LNHDA, CDR2 SQIVND (reference sequence). The CDR3 has 13 amino acids. CDR3 coding DNA: TGTGCCAGTAGCCTGGTAGGGAACACTGAAGCTTTCTTT. Its translation: CASSLVGNTEAFF.

This clone has only one observation. One end of the junction varies from germline; a read error may be responsible. The chain employs TRBV27 and TRBJ1-5, with 12 positions matching TRBD1. The CDR3 totals 15 residues. The V gene's germline CDR1 is MNHEY and CDR2 SMNVEV (reference sequence). CDR3 nucleotides: TGTGCCAGCAGTCCCGGGACAGGGGGCAAGCAGCCCCAGCATTTT. It specifies CASSPGTGGKQPQHF.

V usage is TRBV4-3 and J usage is TRBJ1-4; TRBD1 aligns across 7 bases. Germline-derived CDR1 and CDR2 are LGHNA and YSLEER. The CDR3 covers 14 residues. V was clipped by 4 bases and J by 5 bases; unmatched bases: 4. The CDR3 DNA is TGCGCCAGCAGCCCCAGGGGGGGGAATGAAAAACTGTTTTTT. Translation: CASSPRGGNEKLFF.

The chain links TRBV5-5 to TRBJ2-1, with D tentatively TRBD2 (6 bases). The V end was cut by 0 bases, the J end by 7 bases, with 14 bases between. The CDR3 spans 15 residues. CDR1 and CDR2 from the germline V gene are SGHKS and YYEKEE (reference sequence). The CDR3 loop reads CASSLVAGGRNEQFF. CDR3 coding DNA: TGTGCCAGCAGCTTGGTCGCCGGGGGACGGAATGAGCAGTTCTTC.

The chain joins TRBV7-8 to TRBJ2-7; TRBD2 is a possible D gene (6 bases). The germline V gene has CDR1 SGHVS and CDR2 FQNEAQ. The V end lost 3 bases, the J end lost 1 base, and 13 bases lay between the germline ends. This CDR3 has 15 amino acids. The CDR3 loop is CASSLGDLASYEQYF. For the CDR3, the DNA is TGTGCCAGCAGCTTGGGAGATCTAGCGTCCTACGAGCAGTACTTC. Drawing the rest from reference TRBV7-8 and TRBJ2-7, the complete variable domain is GAGVSQSPRYKVAKRGQDVALRCDPISGHVSLFWYQQALGQGPEFLTYFQNEAQLDKSGLPSDRFFAERPEGSVSTLKIQRTQQEDSAVYLCASSLGDLASYEQYFGPGTRLTVT.